The T cell receptor (beta chain) under discussion was sequenced for a study of beta chain features in type 1 diabetes (dated by TCRdb to the late 2010s). As for the study more broadly: Mean age, gender distribution, total cell number and subset yield did not differ between patients and healthy donors. A total of some 110 million sorted cells were examined across all samples, and a strong correlation was observed between cell number per subset and RNA yield. In the study, recently diagnosed type 1 diabetes patients and matched healthy donors were compared on the TCRB repertoires of their sorted circulating CD4+ T cell subsets. Regulatory and stem cell-like memory subsets were isolated from only 8 patients and 8 healthy donors, whereas naive and central memory subsets came from all 28 donors. The paper's findings and limits, for the study overall: HLA sub-analyses involved small numbers of individuals, so any influence of HLA type on TCRB rearrangement remained unresolved. Shorter templates might have been favored by PCR, but patient and control samples were amplified and corrected together, so both groups would have been affected equally by any skew. In all four CD4+ subsets, TCRB CDR3 length was moderately but significantly shorter in type 1 diabetes patients. Because cDNA was sequenced instead of genomic DNA, highly expressing activated cells could be over-represented, though the groups showed no difference in activation or CD3 levels. Fewer insertions and more nucleotide deletions at VDJ recombination sites were observed in patients with type 1 diabetes, implying thymic rearrangement abnormalities. Naive, central memory and regulatory TCRB repertoires appeared to be more similar among patients than among healthy donors.

All of the isolated RNA was reverse transcribed with the High Capacity cDNA Reverse Transcription Kit, so expressed TCRB transcripts were sequenced. Deep immunoSEQ sequencing was applied to naive, central memory and regulatory T cell samples, giving an average of around 3.8 million total reads per sample. Sorted cells were lysed in RLT buffer and RNA was extracted with DNase-treated RNeasy Micro or Mini kits, depending on cell number. Each cell subset was processed on its own to prevent cross-contamination, while patient and healthy donor samples were processed together. The immunoSEQ multiplex PCR was used to amplify TCRB sequences from cDNA, generating 87-bp fragments that spanned the CDR3 region. Sequencing of the amplicons was done on the Illumina HiSeq platform. The authors' analysis ran thus. PCR bias was corrected computationally using synthetic template baselines, and reads within Hamming distance 2 were collapsed, with unmergeable singletons discarded. Reads were aligned to IMGT to assign V, D and J genes, CDR3 length, and insertions or deletions at six rearrangement sites. Within each subset, clonotype counts were normalized to sorted cell number, after which true diversity and Gini coefficients were computed with the tcR R package. The overlap coefficient, calculated on TCRB nucleotide sequences, was used to quantify repertoire sharing. As a proxy for the pre-selection repertoire, out-of-frame TCRB sequences from naive cells were analyzed. Not all clones reach the TCRdb copy of this immuneACCESS table, which keeps in-frame sequences only. Checked studies attribute under half of the gap to unresolved V genes and leave the rest unexplained. D and trimming come from the DNA, and the V and J calls and clone size come from that table. This sample holds roughly 260,000 clones; about 20% were observed only once. The ten most abundant clones make up 0.028% of the sample.

Only a few counts were recorded for this clone. It lacks a known antigen. One base away there is no much larger clone; base qualities are not given. A single peripheral blood draw of approximately 110 mL on average was collected from each donor into heparinised tubes. A BD FACSAria II and a panel including CD45RO, CCR7, CD25, CD127, CD95 and CD27 were used to sort naive, central memory, regulatory and stem cell-like memory CD4+ T cells. Purity was above 95% for every sorted population. PBMCs were isolated right away by Lymphoprep density gradient centrifugation and were stained directly, without culture. So that batch effects would be minimized, each experiment stained and sorted samples in pairs, pairing one healthy donor with one patient. The clonotype comes from a middle-aged woman with type 1 diabetes. The sequenced sample was naive CD4+ T cells from blood. The sample's cell subset or site label, in plain terms: true naive CD4+ T cells.

The CDR3 protein is CASSLGQGHYEQYF. Read as DNA, the sequence is TGTGCCAGCAGCCTGGGACAGGGTCACTACGAGCAGTACTTC. This chain joins TRBV7-2 to TRBJ2-7, and 9 bases in between align with TRBD1. The germline V gene yields SGHTA for CDR1 and FQGNSA for CDR2. V is trimmed back by 5 bases and J by 3 bases, and the junction contains 5 bases that no gene match accounts for. The CDR3 sequence holds 14 residues, the cysteine and phenylalanine included. The only DNA kept is the CDR3, 42 bases in frame from the first base.